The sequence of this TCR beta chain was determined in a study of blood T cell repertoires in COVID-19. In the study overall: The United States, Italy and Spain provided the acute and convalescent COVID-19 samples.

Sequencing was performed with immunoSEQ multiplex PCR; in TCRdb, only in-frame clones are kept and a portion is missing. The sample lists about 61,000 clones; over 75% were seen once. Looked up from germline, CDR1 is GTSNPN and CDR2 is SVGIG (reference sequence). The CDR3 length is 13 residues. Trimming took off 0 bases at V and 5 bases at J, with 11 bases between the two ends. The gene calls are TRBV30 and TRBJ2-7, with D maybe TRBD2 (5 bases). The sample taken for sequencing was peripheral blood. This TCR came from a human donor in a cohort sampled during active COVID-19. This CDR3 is CAWSVLGLDEQYF. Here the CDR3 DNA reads TGTGCCTGGAGTGTACTAGGCCTCGACGAGCAGTACTTC.